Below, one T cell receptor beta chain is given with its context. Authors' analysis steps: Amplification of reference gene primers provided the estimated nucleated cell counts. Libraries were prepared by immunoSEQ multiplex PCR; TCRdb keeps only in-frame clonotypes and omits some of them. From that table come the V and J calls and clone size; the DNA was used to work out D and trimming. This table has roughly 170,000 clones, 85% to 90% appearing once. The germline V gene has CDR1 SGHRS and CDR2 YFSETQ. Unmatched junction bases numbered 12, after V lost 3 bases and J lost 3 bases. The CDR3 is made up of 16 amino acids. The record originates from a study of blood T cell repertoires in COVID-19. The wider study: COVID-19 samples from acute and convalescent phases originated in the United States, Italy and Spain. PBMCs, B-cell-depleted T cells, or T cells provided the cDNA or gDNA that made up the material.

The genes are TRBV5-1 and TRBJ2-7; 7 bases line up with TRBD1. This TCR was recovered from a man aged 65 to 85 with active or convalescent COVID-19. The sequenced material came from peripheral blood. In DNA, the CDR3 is TGCGCCAGCAGCTCCCAGTCCCACGGGACAGTCTACGAGCAGTACTTC. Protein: CASSSQSHGTVYEQYF.